The T cell receptor beta chain described here comes from a study of OX40 agonist ivuxolimab in advanced cancers. At the level of the study: Partial responses were achieved by three patients, one with hepatocellular carcinoma and two with cutaneous melanoma. Study-wide results and caveats: On average, CD8+ T cells had more expanded clones than CD4+. Some nonresponders likewise displayed low normalized T-cell clonal expansion.

With regard to this clone: Its antigen is unidentified.

TCRdb keeps only in-frame clones here, not all; method: immunoSEQ multiplex PCR. The sample holds 65,000 to 80,000 clones, roughly 86% seen once. The sequences come from CD4+ or CD8+ T cells sorted from blood, collected in a trial of the OX40 agonist ivuxolimab. The clonotype comes from an adult with an advanced solid tumor such as melanoma, head and neck, liver or kidney cancer.

CDR3 sequence (DNA): TGCGCCAGCAGCTTCGAGTACGGGACGTCAAATGAAAAACTGTTTTTT. Translation: CASSFEYGTSNEKLFF. The genes are TRBV5-1 and TRBJ1-4, with TRBD1 as a possible D gene (5 bases). Trimming pared 2 bases from V and 5 bases from J, leaving 16 bases between. CDR3 length: 16 amino acids. The germline V gene encodes CDR1 SGHRS and CDR2 YFSETQ.